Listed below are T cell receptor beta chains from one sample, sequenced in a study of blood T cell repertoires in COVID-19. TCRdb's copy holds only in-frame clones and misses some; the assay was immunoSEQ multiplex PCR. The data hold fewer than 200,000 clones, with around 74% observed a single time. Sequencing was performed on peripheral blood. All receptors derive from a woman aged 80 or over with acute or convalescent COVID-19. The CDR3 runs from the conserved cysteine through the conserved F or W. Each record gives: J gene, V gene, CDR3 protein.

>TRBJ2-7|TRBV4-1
CASSRDRSSYEQYF
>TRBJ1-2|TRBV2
CASLRDRGLHTF
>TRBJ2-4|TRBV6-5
CASSYMGGDENIQYF
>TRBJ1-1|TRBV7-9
CASSLATIHATFF
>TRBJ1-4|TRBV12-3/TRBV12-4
CASSNNEKLFF
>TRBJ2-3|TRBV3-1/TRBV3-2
CASSLGLAGISTDTQYF
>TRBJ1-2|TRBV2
CASRTDRNYGYTF
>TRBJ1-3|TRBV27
CASSLQVGGNTIYF
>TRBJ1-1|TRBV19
CASSMKRDSKIEAFF
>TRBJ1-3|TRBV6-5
CASRARGGSGNTIYF
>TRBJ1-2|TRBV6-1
CASSEIRGQGIYGYTF
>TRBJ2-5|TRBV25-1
CASSAEKETQYF
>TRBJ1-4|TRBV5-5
CASSWGGDEKLFF
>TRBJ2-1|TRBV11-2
CASTILAGVPNEQFF
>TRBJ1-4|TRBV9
CASSATGGGEKLFF
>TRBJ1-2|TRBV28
CASSTTWATVNYGYTF
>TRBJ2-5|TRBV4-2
CASSRLTAGTGTQETQYF
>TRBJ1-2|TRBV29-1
CSVSLGAENYGYTF
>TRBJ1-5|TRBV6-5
CASSYSGDYSNQPQHF
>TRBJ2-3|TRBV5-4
CASSLGGNSGSMGDTQYF
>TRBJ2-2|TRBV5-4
CASSLAGRAGTGELFF
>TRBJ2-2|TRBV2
CASSPTGGSLTGELFF
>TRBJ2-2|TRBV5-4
CASSPGQRGNTGELFF
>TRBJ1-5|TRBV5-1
CASSPGSYSNQPQHF
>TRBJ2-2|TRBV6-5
CASSSRGAENTGELFF
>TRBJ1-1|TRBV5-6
CASRQDWDMNTEAFF
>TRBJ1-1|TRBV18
CASSPLVYVGQNTEAFF
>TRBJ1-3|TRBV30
CAWRSGNSGNTIYF
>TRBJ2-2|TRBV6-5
CASSYEGATNTGELFF